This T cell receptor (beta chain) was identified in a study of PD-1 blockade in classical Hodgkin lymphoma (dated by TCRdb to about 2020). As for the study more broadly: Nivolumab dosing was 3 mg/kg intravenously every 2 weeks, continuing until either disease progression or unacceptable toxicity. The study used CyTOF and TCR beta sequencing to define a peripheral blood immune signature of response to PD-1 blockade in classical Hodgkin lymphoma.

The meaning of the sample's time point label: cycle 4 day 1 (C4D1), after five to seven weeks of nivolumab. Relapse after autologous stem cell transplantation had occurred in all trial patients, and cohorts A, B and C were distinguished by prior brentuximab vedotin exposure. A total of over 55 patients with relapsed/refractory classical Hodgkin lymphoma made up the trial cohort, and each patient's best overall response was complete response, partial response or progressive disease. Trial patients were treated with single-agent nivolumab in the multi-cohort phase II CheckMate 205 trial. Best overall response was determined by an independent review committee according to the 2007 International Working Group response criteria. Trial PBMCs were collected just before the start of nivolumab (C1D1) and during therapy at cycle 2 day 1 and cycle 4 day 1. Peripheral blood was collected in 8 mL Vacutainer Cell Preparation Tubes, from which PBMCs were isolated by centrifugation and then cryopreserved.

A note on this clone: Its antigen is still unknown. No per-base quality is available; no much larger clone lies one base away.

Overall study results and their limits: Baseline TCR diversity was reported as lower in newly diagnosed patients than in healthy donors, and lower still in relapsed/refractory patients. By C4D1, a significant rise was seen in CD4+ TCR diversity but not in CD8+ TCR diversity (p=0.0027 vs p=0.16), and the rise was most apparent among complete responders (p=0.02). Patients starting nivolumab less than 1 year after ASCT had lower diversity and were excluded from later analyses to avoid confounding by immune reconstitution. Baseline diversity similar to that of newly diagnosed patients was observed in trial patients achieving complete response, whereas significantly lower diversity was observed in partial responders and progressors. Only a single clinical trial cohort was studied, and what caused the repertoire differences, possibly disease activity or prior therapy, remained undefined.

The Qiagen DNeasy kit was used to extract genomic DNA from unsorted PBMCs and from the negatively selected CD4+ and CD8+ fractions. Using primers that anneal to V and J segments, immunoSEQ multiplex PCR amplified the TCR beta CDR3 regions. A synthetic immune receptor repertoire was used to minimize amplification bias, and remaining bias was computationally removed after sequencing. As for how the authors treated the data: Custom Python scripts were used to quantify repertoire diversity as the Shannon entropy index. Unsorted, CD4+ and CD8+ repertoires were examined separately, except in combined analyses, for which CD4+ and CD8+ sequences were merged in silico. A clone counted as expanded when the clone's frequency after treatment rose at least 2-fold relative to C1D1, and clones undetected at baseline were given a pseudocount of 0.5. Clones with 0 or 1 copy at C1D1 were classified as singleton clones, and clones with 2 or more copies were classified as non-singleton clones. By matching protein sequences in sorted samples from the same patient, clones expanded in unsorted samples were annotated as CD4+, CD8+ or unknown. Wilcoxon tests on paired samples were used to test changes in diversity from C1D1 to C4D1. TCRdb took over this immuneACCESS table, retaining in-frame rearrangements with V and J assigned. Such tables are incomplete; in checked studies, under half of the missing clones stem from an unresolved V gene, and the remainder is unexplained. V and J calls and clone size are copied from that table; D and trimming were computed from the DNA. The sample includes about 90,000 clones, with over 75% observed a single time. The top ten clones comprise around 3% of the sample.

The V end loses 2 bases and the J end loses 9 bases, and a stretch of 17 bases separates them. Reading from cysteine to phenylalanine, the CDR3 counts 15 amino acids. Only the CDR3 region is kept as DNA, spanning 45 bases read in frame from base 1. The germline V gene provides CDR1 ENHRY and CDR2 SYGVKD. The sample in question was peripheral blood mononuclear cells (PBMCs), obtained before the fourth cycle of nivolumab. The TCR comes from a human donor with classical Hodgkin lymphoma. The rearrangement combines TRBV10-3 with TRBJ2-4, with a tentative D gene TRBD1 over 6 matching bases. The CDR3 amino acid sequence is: CAISEDRSTRGIQYF. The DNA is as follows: TGTGCCATCAGTGAGGACAGGAGCACTCGAGGCATTCAGTACTTC.